Here is one T cell receptor beta chain with its context. Antigen: not known. TCRdb keeps only in-frame clones here, not all; method: immunoSEQ multiplex PCR. Counted here are about 1,700 clones, over 20% occurring once; the ten biggest clones make up roughly 13%. The data were taken from a study of T cells in localized non-small cell lung cancer. Findings of the study overall: Across samples, adjacent lung featured a median 57 of the top 100 tumor clones. Adjacent uninvolved lung tissue had the highest T cell clonality, exceeding tumor. Analysis by sequencing included only one tumor region, so heterogeneity remains possible.

This sample comprised lung tumor tissue, obtained before any cancer treatment. The source of this sequence is a man aged 40 to 69 with stage III lung adenocarcinoma.

The chain's CDR3 is CASSLIGGVGYNEQFF. The CDR3 DNA is TGTGCCAGCAGCTTAATCGGTGGAGTAGGGTACAATGAGCAGTTCTTC. The V and J genes are TRBV7-5 and TRBJ2-1. TRBV7-5 is a documented pseudogene. The CDR3 is made up of 16 amino acids.